Following are 12 T cell receptor beta chains from one sample sequenced in a study of T cells in localized non-small cell lung cancer. Repertoires were generated with immunoSEQ multiplex PCR, while TCRdb's copy carries only in-frame clones and drops some. Here the sample spans about 4,800 clones, 50% to 60% being singletons. The sequencing used lymph node tissue, collected before any cancer treatment. These receptors were taken from a male donor aged 60 or over with stage I squamous cell lung carcinoma.

This clone was seen more than once but under ten times. The CDR3 region is CASSLSVASLLLGTDTQYF. CDR3 nucleotide sequence: TGTGCCAGCAGCTTAAGTGTGGCTAGCCTCCTTTTAGGAACAGATACGCAGTATTTT. The chain has TRBV11-3 and TRBJ2-3, with D possibly TRBD2 on 5 matching bases. V shed 2 bases and J shed 3 bases, with 24 bases lying between them. This CDR3 has 19 residues. Germline V lookup: CDR1 SGHNT, CDR2 YENEEA.

This chain links TRBV28 with TRBJ2-7; 8 nucleotides line up with TRBD1. Unmatched junction bases numbered 3, after V lost 6 bases and J lost 2 bases. This CDR3 comprises 13 residues. The germline V gene encodes CDR1 MDHEN and CDR2 SYDVKM. In nucleotides, the CDR3 is TGTGCCAGCAGACCGACAGGGGCCTACGAGCAGTACTTC. It encodes CASRPTGAYEQYF. Combining the CDR3 with reference TRBV28 and TRBJ2-7 gives the whole variable domain DVKVTQSSRYLVKRTGEKVFLECVQDMDHENMFWYRQDPGLGLRLIYFSYDVKMKEKGDIPEGYSVSREKKERFSLILESASTNQTSMYLCASRPTGAYEQYFGPGTRLTVT.

This chain joins TRBV5-1 and TRBJ2-2, with D uncertain. V was cut by 0 bases and J by 0 bases, with 12 bases left in between. The length of the CDR3 is 17 residues. Germline V CDR1 and CDR2: SGHRS, YFSETQ. The CDR3 DNA is TGCGCCAGCAGCTTGGAGCCCCCGCCCGCGAACACCGGGGAGCTGTTTTTT. This encodes CASSLEPPPANTGELFF.

This sequence joins TRBV28 and TRBJ1-5; weak D call: TRBD1 (5 bases). V lost 6 bases and J 6 bases, leaving 15 bases between the germline ends. The CDR3 loop spans 14 amino acids. CDR1 is MDHEN, CDR2 SYDVKM, per germline. CDR3 protein: CASSFGQSRQPQHF. The CDR3 DNA sequence: TGTGCCAGCAGCTTCGGACAATCCCGTCAGCCCCAGCATTTT.

The chain carries TRBV9 and TRBJ2-3; the D is unclear. The ends were cut back, 5 bases at V and 4 bases at J, with 14 bases in the middle. Germline lookup yields CDR1 SGDLS and CDR2 YYNGEE. The CDR3 is 14 amino acids. CDR3 in DNA: TGTGCCAGCAGTGACGCTCGTAGCCCAGATACGCAGTATTTT. Translated: CASSDARSPDTQYF.

The chain's CDR3 is CASRSNQGNTEAFF. The CDR3 DNA follows: TGTGCCAGCAGATCAAACCAGGGGAACACTGAAGCTTTCTTT. This chain uses TRBV28 with TRBJ1-1, with D possibly TRBD1 on 5 matching bases. The germline gives CDR1 MDHEN, CDR2 SYDVKM. V was shortened by 6 bases and J by 1 base, with 12 bases between the two germline ends. The CDR3 has 14 amino acids.

V usage is TRBV18 and J usage is TRBJ1-2; D is uncertain. V was clipped by 3 bases and J by 3 bases, with 5 bases between them. Germline values: CDR1 KGHSH, CDR2 LQKENI. The length of the CDR3 is 12 residues. The CDR3 region has the DNA TGTGCCAGCTCACCGGAGTACTATGGCTACACCTTC. This codes for CASSPEYYGYTF.

V usage is TRBV15 and J usage is TRBJ2-2; no firm D call. The CDR3 loop spans 15 amino acids. Trimming left V 0 bases short and J 0 bases short, with 5 bases between. CDR1 and CDR2 (germline): LNHNV, YYDKDF (reference sequence). This CDR3 reads CATSRDRTNTGELFF. CDR3 nucleotides: TGTGCCACCAGCAGAGACAGGACGAACACCGGGGAGCTGTTTTTT.

This rearrangement joins TRBV29-1 to TRBJ1-1; 9 bases are shared with TRBD1. Germline V CDR1 and CDR2: SQVTM, ANQGSEA. The trim removed 5 bases at V and 5 bases at J, leaving 6 bases unmatched. This CDR3 spans 13 amino acids. This chain's CDR3 is CSVSGTGSTEAFF. Written as DNA, the CDR3 is TGCAGCGTTTCCGGGACAGGGAGTACTGAAGCTTTCTTT.

The chain links TRBV28 to TRBJ2-1; a weak D match, TRBD1 (6 bases). V was trimmed by 3 bases and J by 9 bases, leaving 12 bases between them. Germline assignment: CDR1 MDHEN and CDR2 SYDVKM. The CDR3 runs to 13 residues. In nucleotides, the CDR3 is TGTGCCAGCAGTTTTGTCGAAGGGGGTGAGCAGTTCTTC. It yields the protein CASSFVEGGEQFF.

The J gene is TRBJ1-1, the V gene TRBV29-1, with TRBD1 as a possible D gene (6 bases). Trimming took off 7 bases at V and 1 base at J, with 10 bases between the two ends. Germline values: CDR1 SQVTM, CDR2 ANQGSEA. The CDR3 is 12 amino acids. This CDR3 is CSAGGGNTEAFF. The CDR3 bases are TGCAGCGCCGGAGGGGGGAACACTGAAGCTTTCTTT.

This clone showed up just a few times. This chain links TRBV9 with TRBJ2-7; 7 nucleotides align to TRBD2. J was trimmed by 5 bases and V by 10 bases; bases with no gene match: 15. CDR1 and CDR2 (germline): SGDLS, YYNGEE. CDR3 length: 14 amino acids. The CDR3 region has the DNA TGTGCCCCACGAGCGCGGGAGAAGTCGGACGAGCAGTACTTC. Its protein is CAPRAREKSDEQYF.